These 26 T cell receptor beta chains share one sample of origin, sequenced in a study of shared clonotypes between healthy human individuals. Using immunoSEQ multiplex PCR, the repertoire was profiled, and TCRdb retains in-frame clones only, with some absent. The data hold 400,000 to 600,000 clones, with about 96% observed a single time. Input material: naive CD4+ T cells sorted from blood. Subset specified: CD45RA+ positively selected. The receptors here all came from a woman aged 25 to 45 in good health.

A single count supports this clone. Mismatch with germline at one junction end may stem from a read error. The chain uses TRBV7-2 and TRBJ2-3; 7 bases match TRBD2. The CDR3 contains 16 residues. Germline-derived CDR1 and CDR2 are SGHTA and FQGNSA. The CDR3 sequence: CASSLDTTSGTDTQYF. CDR3 nucleotide sequence: TGTGCCAGCAGTTTAGATACCACTAGCGGCACAGATACGCAGTATTTT.

V and J are TRBV10-2 and TRBJ2-5; D gene ambiguous. Germline CDR1 is WSHSY and CDR2 is SAAADI. The CDR3 has 15 amino acids. Trimming cost V 3 bases and J 5 bases, with 16 bases left between them. Here the CDR3 DNA reads TGCGCCAGCAGTGACCCCCGAATCTTAATGGAGACCCAGTACTTC. Encoded protein: CASSDPRILMETQYF.

The chain joins TRBV18 to TRBJ1-5, with TRBD1 identical over 7 bases. The CDR3 covers 15 residues. V was clipped by 3 bases and J by 5 bases; unmatched bases: 7. The germline CDR1 and CDR2 sequences are KGHSH and LQKENI. The CDR3 loop is CASSPQGRGHQPQHF. CDR3 bases: TGTGCCAGCTCACCCCAGGGGAGGGGGCATCAGCCCCAGCATTTT.

The chain links TRBV7-9 to TRBJ1-2, with D tentatively TRBD1 (6 bases). V lost 1 base, J lost 7 bases, and 7 bases lay in between. CDR1 is SEHNR, CDR2 FQNEAQ, per germline (reference sequence). The CDR3 spans 12 residues. DNA of the CDR3: TGTGCCAGCAGCTTAGACAGGGCTGGCTACACCTTC. It specifies CASSLDRAGYTF.

The rearrangement joins TRBV5-1 to TRBJ2-1, with 7 nucleotides matching TRBD1. This CDR3 is built from 18 residues. Trimming took 4 bases from V and 10 from J; bases not matched to a gene: 23. CDR1 and CDR2 from the germline V gene are SGHRS and YFSETQ. Here the CDR3 reads CASSDNRGPEGRLVEQFF. The CDR3 DNA reads TGCGCCAGCAGCGATAACAGGGGCCCCGAGGGTAGATTAGTCGAGCAGTTCTTC.

The chain is built from TRBV5-4 and TRBJ2-6; no firm D call. Trimming removed 1 base from V and 3 bases from J, with 8 bases in between. Germline CDR1 reads SGHNT; CDR2 reads YYREEE (reference sequence). The CDR3 is 15 amino acids. CDR3: CASSLTGSGANVLTF. CDR3 DNA sequence: TGTGCCAGCAGCTTGACGGGTAGTGGGGCCAACGTCCTGACTTTC.

This clone occurred a few times. CDR3 in amino acids: CASTGWGSNQPQHF. The CDR3 bases are TGTGCCAGCACAGGGTGGGGTAGCAATCAGCCCCAGCATTTT. The chain joins TRBV2 to TRBJ1-5; TRBD1 might be the D (5 bases). This CDR3 region has 14 residues. CDR1 and CDR2 (germline): SNHLY, FYNNEI. V gave up 7 bases and J gave up 0 bases, with 10 bases separating them.

The chain recombines TRBV28 with TRBJ1-2; no clear D gene. Trimming pared 5 bases from V and 8 bases from J, leaving 21 bases between. CDR3 length equals 15 residues. Per the germline V gene, CDR1 is MDHEN and CDR2 is SYDVKM. The CDR3 DNA follows: TGTGCCAGCAGTCCTCCCCGTGGTCGGACGGAAGGCTACACCTTC. Translating it yields CASSPPRGRTEGYTF.

The chain uses TRBV4-1 and TRBJ2-7; TRBD1 is a possible D gene (5 bases). Germline CDR1 MGHRA, CDR2 YSYEKL. The CDR3 length is 16 residues. V gave up 0 bases and J gave up 3 bases, with 15 bases separating them. The CDR3 DNA sequence: TGCGCCAGCAGCCAAGAAAAGGCCCGGACAATCTACGAGCAGTACTTC. Translated, it gives CASSQEKARTIYEQYF.

The chain employs TRBV6-6 and TRBJ1-1, with TRBD1 as a possible D gene (6 bases). CDR1 and CDR2 from the germline V gene are MNHNY and SVGAGI (reference sequence). V lost 5 bases, J lost 2 bases, and 15 bases lay in between. The CDR3 has 15 residues. CDR3 loop: CASSAPGTKNTEAFF. CDR3 bases: TGTGCCAGCAGTGCCCCCGGGACAAAAAACACTGAAGCTTTCTTT.

The chain couples TRBV18 to TRBJ1-1; D gene uncertain. Per germline, CDR1 KGHSH and CDR2 LQKENI. The CDR3 sequence is 15 residues long. With 0 bases removed from V and 1 base from J, the gap between germline ends came to 9 bases. CDR3 loop: CASSPPPGSNTEAFF. DNA for the CDR3: TGTGCCAGCTCACCACCTCCCGGGTCGAACACTGAAGCTTTCTTT. Together with reference TRBV18 and TRBJ1-1, the CDR3 gives the full variable domain: NAGVMQNPRHLVRRRGQEARLRCSPMKGHSHVYWYRQLPEEGLKFMVYLQKENIIDESGMPKERFSAEFPKEGPSILRIQQVVRGDSAAYFCASSPPPGSNTEAFFGQGTRLTVV.

V gene TRBV6-1 combines with J gene TRBJ1-1; D is possibly TRBD1 (5 bases). Germline assignment: CDR1 MNHNS and CDR2 SASEGT. Between the trimmed V and J ends, which lost 4 bases and 7 bases, there was a span of 13 bases. The CDR3 length is 13 residues. In DNA, the CDR3 is TGTGCCAGCAGTGCCCAGGGTCAGGGTGAAGCTTTCTTT. Translated, it gives CASSAQGQGEAFF.

V is TRBV5-4 and J is TRBJ2-3; D ambiguous. CDR1 is SGHNT, CDR2 YYREEE, per germline (reference sequence). The CDR3 runs to 16 residues. V was pared by 7 bases and J by 0 bases, with 18 bases between. CDR3 sequence (DNA): TGTGCCAGCTCCGACTGGATAGAACCTAGCACAGATACGCAGTATTTT. Translated, it gives CASSDWIEPSTDTQYF.

V gene TRBV27 combines with J gene TRBJ2-7; 8 positions match TRBD1. The germline V gene encodes CDR1 MNHEY and CDR2 SMNVEV (reference sequence). This CDR3 region has 18 residues. Trimming took 5 bases from V and 6 from J; bases not matched to a gene: 21. As DNA, the CDR3 is TGTGCCAGCAGTCCCCGCCCAGGGGGCGGTGCGCCCAACGGCGAGCAGTACTTC. Translating it yields CASSPRPGGGAPNGEQYF.

This rearrangement joins TRBV19 to TRBJ2-5; the match to TRBD2 covers 8 bases. The germline V gene encodes CDR1 LNHDA and CDR2 SQIVND (reference sequence). The CDR3 consists of 15 residues. V gave up 2 bases and J gave up 4 bases; unmatched junction bases: 6. This CDR3 reads CASSILAGPGETQYF. CDR3 sequence (DNA): TGTGCCAGTAGTATACTAGCGGGCCCCGGAGAGACCCAGTACTTC.

The chain uses TRBV29-1 and TRBJ2-5; possible D gene TRBD1, 6 bases. Germline V lookup: CDR1 SQVTM, CDR2 ANQGSEA. Trimming stripped 7 bases from V and 2 bases from J, with 20 bases between. CDR3 length: 15 residues. CDR3 in DNA: TGCAGCGCCTCTCCCACAGGGTTTGGTCAAGAGACCCAGTACTTC. This translates into CSASPTGFGQETQYF.

This chain joins TRBV2 and TRBJ2-2; D remains unclear. CDR3 size: 12 residues. Per germline, CDR1 SNHLY and CDR2 FYNNEI. V was clipped by 6 bases and J by 9 bases, with 11 bases between them. CDR3 sequence reads: CASSPLAWELFF. CDR3 DNA sequence: TGTGCCAGCAGCCCTCTTGCCTGGGAGCTGTTTTTT.

Written as DNA, the CDR3 is TGTGCCAGTAGTATTGCGATTCGTAGAGAGACCCAGTACTTC. As protein: CASSIAIRRETQYF. The chain joins TRBV19 to TRBJ2-5; D is ambiguous. Trimming removed 3 bases from V and 4 bases from J, with 12 bases in between. The CDR3 consists of 14 residues. CDR1 and CDR2 from the germline V gene are LNHDA and SQIVND (reference sequence).

The chain has TRBV5-1 and TRBJ1-2, with 9 bases lining up with TRBD1. The CDR3 extends over 15 amino acids. With 4 bases clipped from V and 0 bases from J, the junction kept 4 bases outside the gene matches. Germline loops: CDR1 SGHRS, CDR2 YFSETQ. The DNA for the CDR3 is TGCGCCAGCAGCCCCGGGGACAGGGCTAACTATGGCTACACCTTC. This codes for CASSPGDRANYGYTF. Filled out from reference TRBV5-1 and TRBJ1-2, the complete variable domain reads KAGVTQTPRYLIKTRGQQVTLSCSPISGHRSVSWYQQTPGQGLQFLFEYFSETQRNKGNFPGRFSGRQFSNSRSEMNVSTLELGDSALYLCASSPGDRANYGYTFGSGTRLTVV.

The rearrangement joins TRBV10-3 to TRBJ1-1; D gene ambiguous. The V end was cut by 10 bases, the J end by 2 bases, with 14 bases between. CDR1 is ENHRY and CDR2 is SYGVKD in the germline V gene. This CDR3 has 13 residues. The CDR3 loop is CATSRAGNTEAFF. CDR3 sequence (DNA): TGTGCCACCTCGAGGGCAGGCAACACTGAAGCTTTCTTT.

The V and J genes are TRBV28 and TRBJ2-1, with D possibly being TRBD2 (6 bases). The ends were cut back, 10 bases at V and 2 bases at J, with 15 bases in the middle. There are 14 residues in the CDR3. Germline CDR1 MDHEN, CDR2 SYDVKM. As DNA, the CDR3 is TGTGCCACCTTACGGAGGGACGCCTACAATGAGCAGTTCTTC. This codes for CATLRRDAYNEQFF.

The V gene is TRBV5-1, the J gene TRBJ1-1; 12 bases match TRBD1. The CDR3 consists of 16 residues. Trimming removed 7 bases from V and 4 bases from J; junction bases left unmatched: 11. Germline V gene lookup returns CDR1 SGHRS and CDR2 YFSETQ. In DNA form, the CDR3 reads TGCGCCAGCCGAAACACCGGGACAGGGGGCGGCACTGAAGCTTTCTTT. As protein: CASRNTGTGGGTEAFF.

This chain links TRBV7-2 with TRBJ2-3; 10 bases map to TRBD2. The CDR3 has 15 amino acids. The germline CDR1 and CDR2 sequences are SGHTA and FQGNSA. The V segment lost 4 bases and the J segment 1 base; nucleotides outside the gene matches: 2. The chain's CDR3 is CASSSLAGGTDTQYF. The CDR3, as DNA: TGTGCCAGCAGCTCTCTAGCGGGAGGCACAGATACGCAGTATTTT.

This sequence joins TRBV29-1 and TRBJ2-3; D is possibly TRBD2 (5 bases). The CDR3 is 17 amino acids. Germline CDR1 and CDR2: SQVTM and ANQGSEA. Between the trimmed V and J ends, which lost 5 bases and 0 bases, there was a span of 21 bases. CDR3 coding DNA: TGCAGCGTTCCCGCCTTGTCTGCGGGCCTCAGCACAGATACGCAGTATTTT. It translates to CSVPALSAGLSTDTQYF.

CDR3 DNA sequence: TGTGCCAGCAGCTTAGGGGGACTAGCGGGAGTCGGGGAGCAGTTCTTC. This sequence encodes CASSLGGLAGVGEQFF. The rearrangement uses TRBV7-8 and TRBJ2-1; 14 bases fit TRBD2. The J segment lost 10 bases and the V segment lost 1 base, leaving 6 bases of the junction unmatched. From germline, CDR1 is SGHVS and CDR2 FQNEAQ. The CDR3 runs 16 residues.

This clone was seen only once. The chain carries TRBV28 and TRBJ1-6, with 10 nucleotides matching TRBD1. V lost 6 bases and J lost 15; bases outside the gene matches: 8. The CDR3 extends over 13 amino acids. Per germline, CDR1 MDHEN and CDR2 SYDVKM. This CDR3 is CASSPTGGSHLHF. Here the CDR3 DNA reads TGTGCCAGCAGCCCGACAGGGGGCTCCCACCTCCACTTT.